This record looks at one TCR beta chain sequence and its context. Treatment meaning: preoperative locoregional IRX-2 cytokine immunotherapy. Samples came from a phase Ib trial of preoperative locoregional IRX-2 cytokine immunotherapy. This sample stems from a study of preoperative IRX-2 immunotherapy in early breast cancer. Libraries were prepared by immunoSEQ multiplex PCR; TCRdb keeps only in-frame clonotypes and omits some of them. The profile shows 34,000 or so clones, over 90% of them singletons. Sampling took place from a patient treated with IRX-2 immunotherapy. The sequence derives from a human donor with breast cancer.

DNA for the CDR3: TGTGCCAGCAGCTTTAGGGGGAACACTGAAGCTTTCTTT. Translating gives CASSFRGNTEAFF. This chain links TRBV7-2 with TRBJ1-1; D perhaps matches TRBD1 (5 bases). Germline V CDR1 and CDR2: SGHTA, FQGNSA. V was cut by 3 bases and J by 1 base, with 6 bases left in between. The CDR3 is made up of 13 amino acids.